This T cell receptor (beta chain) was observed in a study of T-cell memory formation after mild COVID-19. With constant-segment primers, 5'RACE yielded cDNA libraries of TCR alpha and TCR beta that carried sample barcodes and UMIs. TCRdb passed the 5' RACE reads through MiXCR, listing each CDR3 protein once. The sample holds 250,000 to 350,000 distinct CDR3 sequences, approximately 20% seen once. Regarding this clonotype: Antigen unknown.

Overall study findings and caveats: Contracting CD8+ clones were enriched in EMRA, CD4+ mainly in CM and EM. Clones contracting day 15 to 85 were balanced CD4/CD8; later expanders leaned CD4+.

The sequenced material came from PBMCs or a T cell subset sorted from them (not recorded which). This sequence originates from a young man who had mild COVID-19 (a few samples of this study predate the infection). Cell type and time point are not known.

For the CDR3, the DNA is TGTGCCAGCAGCTTAAGGGGCCTAGTCCGGGGTCGCACAGATACGCAGTATTTT. This encodes CASSLRGLVRGRTDTQYF. The V call is TRBV7-2, the J call TRBJ2-3; D may correspond to TRBD1 or TRBD2 (5 bases each). Germline loops: CDR1 SGHTA, CDR2 FQGNSA. This CDR3 contains 18 residues. Trimming took 2 bases from V and 1 from J, leaving 19 bases between them. The complete variable domain, with remaining parts taken from reference TRBV7-2 and TRBJ2-3, reads GAGVSQSPSNKVTEKGKDVELRCDPISGHTALYWYRQSLGQGLEFLIYFQGNSAPDKSGLPSDRFSAERTGGSVSTLTIQRTQQEDSAVYLCASSLRGLVRGRTDTQYFGPGTRLTVL.